A selection of T cell receptor beta chains follows, all from one sample in a study of T cells after yellow fever vaccination. TCRdb re-called the 5' RACE reads through MiXCR, storing one row per CDR3 protein. The sample carries approximately 450,000 distinct CDR3 sequences, approximately 18% recorded once. The source was PBMCs, collected before the yellow fever booster vaccination. These receptors were obtained from a man between 18 and 35 years old who received the YFV17D yellow fever vaccine. CDR3s leave out the opening cysteine and the closing phenylalanine or tryptophan.

ASSLKDRGYNEQF | TRBJ2-1 | TRBV28
ASSLFDGTYEQY | TRBJ2-7 | TRBV11-2
ASSPPGLLAGYYEQY | TRBJ2-7 | TRBV18
ASSLYGTNEKLF | TRBJ1-4 | TRBV5-1
ASSLVAPGEQY | TRBJ2-7 | TRBV12-3/TRBV12-4
ASRGGRRTDTQY | TRBJ2-3 | TRBV5-1
ASSWAGTDNSPLH | TRBJ1-6 | TRBV5-1
ASSPGQGYSPLH | TRBJ1-6 | TRBV5-6
ASRHGQGTYEQY | TRBJ2-7 | TRBV7-9
ASADMGSGANVLT | TRBJ2-6 | TRBV7-2
ASSRLQGGGDTQY | TRBJ2-3 | TRBV4-3
ASSPRDRGAGELF | TRBJ2-2 | TRBV9
ATSDYSDRVSGETQY | TRBJ2-5 | TRBV24-1
ASSFRDGRGYT | TRBJ1-2 | TRBV6-2/TRBV6-3
ATSEDGRGFYGYT | TRBJ1-2 | TRBV15
SVVLRSSGNTIY | TRBJ1-3 | TRBV29-1
ASSLRTDRDRNYNEQF | TRBJ2-1 | TRBV7-3
ASASPGRSYNEQF | TRBJ2-1 | TRBV12-5
AISESTGAKNIQY | TRBJ2-4 | TRBV10-3
ASSLAPDGTTSTDTQY | TRBJ2-3 | TRBV5-1
ASSLGIAGPYEQY | TRBJ2-7 | TRBV5-1
ASSQGQQPTQY | TRBJ2-5 | TRBV4-1
ASSLDPAGVGGYT | TRBJ1-2 | TRBV7-8
SARPQGEDGYT | TRBJ1-2 | TRBV20-1
SASGQEDYEQY | TRBJ2-7 | TRBV20-1
ASSRTGREAF | TRBJ1-1 | TRBV12-3/TRBV12-4
AIRMGTGGSPLH | TRBJ1-6 | TRBV10-3
SVGVSGDTQY | TRBJ2-3 | TRBV29-1
ASSLEGLNIQY | TRBJ2-4 | TRBV5-6
ASSPRDAGLYEQY | TRBJ2-7 | TRBV7-9
ASSNPGQGNYGYT | TRBJ1-2 | TRBV6-5
ASSHPSRGEEEKLF | TRBJ1-4 | TRBV12-3/TRBV12-4
ASSLEKDTQY | TRBJ2-3 | TRBV5-1
ASKPGQASNTGELF | TRBJ2-2 | TRBV28
ASSVAAATNEKLF | TRBJ1-4 | TRBV9
SVGGDRGSETQY | TRBJ2-5 | TRBV29-1
ATSVGSDGYT | TRBJ1-2 | TRBV24-1
ATSRDGAGGQPQH | TRBJ1-5 | TRBV15
ASSHGTGKGYGYT | TRBJ1-2 | TRBV6-5
SARPRTGPMNTEAF | TRBJ1-1 | TRBV20-1
ASTLETEGNTEAF | TRBJ1-1 | TRBV7-9
ASSQDVGMGQGYREEQF | TRBJ2-1 | TRBV4-2
ASSPSGRTLTSYEQY | TRBJ2-7 | TRBV18
AWSVLRDRGRVAAGAF | TRBJ1-1 | TRBV30
ASSPPWGRETQY | TRBJ2-5 | TRBV5-1
SVSQVSGANVLT | TRBJ2-6 | TRBV29-1
SVVGARGYT | TRBJ1-2 | TRBV29-1
ASSQVAGGPYDIQY | TRBJ2-4 | TRBV4-1
ASSLLAGGIKNIQY | TRBJ2-4 | TRBV7-2
ASSFRDRVLDTQY | TRBJ2-3 | TRBV27
AARTALNTEAF | TRBJ1-1 | TRBV10-3
ASSPEGTLEKLF | TRBJ1-4 | TRBV6-5
ASTPGIPQPQH | TRBJ1-5 | TRBV6-6
ASSTAYGQPLGETQY | TRBJ2-5 | TRBV27